The rows below give T cell receptor beta chains drawn from one sample of a study of cytomegalovirus exposure and HLA in healthy donors. Profiled with immunoSEQ multiplex PCR; TCRdb holds only in-frame clones, not every one. The sample gives roughly 100,000 clones, roughly 80% of which show up once; 6.9% is in the top ten. The specimen sequenced was PBMCs. Source of these receptors: a man in his thirties or forties in good health and CMV-seropositive. Both conserved end residues are part of each CDR3. The D gene is left open where the match is weak. The size field is filled for only some rows; it gives once, few, many or a size class.

TRBD2	-	TRBV15	TRBJ2-1	TGTGCCACCAGCTCCCGGGATAGCGGGGGTCCCTACAATGAGCAGTTCTTC	CATSSRDSGGPYNEQFF
TRBD1	-	TRBV19	TRBJ2-6	TGTGCCAGTAGGGCAGGGACAGGCCTGGGGGGGGCCAACGTCCTGACTTTC	CASRAGTGLGGANVLTF
TRBD1	-	TRBV11-1	TRBJ1-2	TGTGCCAGCAGCTTCCGGGACAGGCCTAACTATGGCTACACCTTC	CASSFRDRPNYGYTF
-	-	TRBV19	TRBJ1-3	TGTGCCAGTTTTAGCTCTGGAAACACCATATATTTT	CASFSSGNTIYF
-	-	TRBV5-1	TRBJ2-2	TGCGCCAGCAGCATACTCGGGTCCGGGGAGCTGTTTTTT	CASSILGSGELFF
TRBD1	few	TRBV29-1	TRBJ1-1	TGCAGCGTGGTTAGACAGGGAAGCAGGACTGAAGCTTTCTTT	CSVVRQGSRTEAFF
-	-	TRBV6-1	TRBJ1-5	TGTGCCAGCACTCAGGGGACGCCTCAGCCCCAGCATTTT	CASTQGTPQPQHF
-	-	TRBV7-9	TRBJ2-7	TGTGCCAGCAGCCCCATGTCGTTCGAGGCGCTGCCCTACGAGCAGTACTTC	CASSPMSFEALPYEQYF
TRBD1	-	TRBV5-4	TRBJ1-2	TGTGCCAGCAAGTCCACAGGGGGCGCGGACTATGGCTACACCTTC	CASKSTGGADYGYTF
TRBD1	-	TRBV19	TRBJ1-1	TGTGCCAGTACCCGGACAGGGATGCTGAGTGAAGCTTTCTTT	CASTRTGMLSEAFF
-	-	TRBV19	TRBJ2-5	TGTGCCAGTAGTGTAGTACCGAACAGGGCAGAAGAGACCCAGTACTTC	CASSVVPNRAEETQYF
-	-	TRBV9	TRBJ2-3	TGTGCCAGCAGCGTAGCGGGTACGCAGTATTTT	CASSVAGTQYF
-	-	TRBV7-9	TRBJ1-2	TGTGCCAGCAGCTCCCCCGGGGAAGACTACACCTTC	CASSSPGEDYTF
-	-	TRBV4-1	TRBJ1-4	TGCGCCAGCAGCCCCGGACAGTTTAATGAAAAACTGTTTTTT	CASSPGQFNEKLFF
-	-	TRBV5-1	TRBJ1-6	TGCGCCAGCAGCTTCGGAGAAACCTATAATTCCCCCCTCCACTTT	CASSFGETYNSPLHF